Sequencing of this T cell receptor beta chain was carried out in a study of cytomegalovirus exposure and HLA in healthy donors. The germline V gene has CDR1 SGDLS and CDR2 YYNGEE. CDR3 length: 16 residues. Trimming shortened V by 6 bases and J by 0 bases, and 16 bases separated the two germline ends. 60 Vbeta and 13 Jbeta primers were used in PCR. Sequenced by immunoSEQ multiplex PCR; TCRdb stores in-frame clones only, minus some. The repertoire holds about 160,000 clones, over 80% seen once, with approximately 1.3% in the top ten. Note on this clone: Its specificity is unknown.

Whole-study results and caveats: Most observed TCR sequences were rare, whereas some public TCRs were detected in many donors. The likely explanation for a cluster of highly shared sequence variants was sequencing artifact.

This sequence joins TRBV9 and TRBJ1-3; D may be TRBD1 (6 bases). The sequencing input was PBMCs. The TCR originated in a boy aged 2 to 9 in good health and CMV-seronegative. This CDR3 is CASTKYGGHSGNTIYF. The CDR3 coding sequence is TGTGCCAGCACCAAATACGGGGGGCACTCTGGAAACACCATATATTTT.